This T cell receptor beta chain was observed in a study of siplizumab effects on memory and regulatory T cells. Around 100,000 TCR templates per sample were assayed. TCRdb keeps only in-frame clones here, not all; method: immunoSEQ multiplex PCR. The table has approximately 100,000 clones, about 93% seen once. V lost 2 bases and J lost 1, with 16 bases in between. Per the germline V gene, CDR1 is SGHKS and CDR2 is YYEKEE (reference sequence). The CDR3 runs to 16 residues. Study-level findings and limits: Treg-derived clones made up an average of 68.8% of mappable alloreactive CD4+ clones with siplizumab and 25% to 30% in controls.

As regards this clone: Its antigen is as yet unknown.

The gene calls are TRBV5-5 and TRBJ2-7; the D call may be TRBD1 or TRBD2 (5 bases each). The sequence was collected from a human donor in good health. The sequenced sample consisted of non-Treg CD4+ T cells sorted from blood. The CDR3: CASSLRATEGSYEQYF. In DNA form, the CDR3 reads TGTGCCAGCAGCTTAAGAGCTACCGAGGGGTCCTACGAGCAGTACTTC.